These 31 T cell receptor beta chains were all obtained from the same sample, sequenced in a study of early T cells in non-severe SARS-CoV-2 infection. TCRdb re-called the 5' RACE reads through MiXCR, storing one row per CDR3 protein. The sample carries about 49,000 distinct CDR3 sequences, roughly 12% recorded once. The sequencing sample was made of whole blood. The source is an adult who was a healthcare worker with PCR-confirmed SARS-CoV-2 infection or an uninfected control (not recorded which).

This clonotype has only a few counts. This chain links TRBV7-2 with TRBJ2-3; 8 bases line up with TRBD2. The CDR3 is 15 residues long. Germline loops: CDR1 SGHTA, CDR2 FQGNSA. V was pared by 6 bases and J by 4 bases, with 9 bases of the junction left unmatched. CDR3 amino acids: CASRGTSSLADTQYF. The DNA for the CDR3 is TGTGCCAGCAGAGGGACTAGTTCATTGGCAGATACGCAGTATTTT.

In this sample, this clonotype turned up a few times. V usage is TRBV4-2 and J usage is TRBJ2-3, with 7 bases identical to TRBD2. The CDR3 length is 18 residues. V was clipped by 0 bases and J by 2 bases; unmatched bases: 11. Looked up from germline, CDR1 is LGHNA and CDR2 is YNFKEQ. CDR3 loop: CASSQDVVERGDTDTQYF. The CDR3 bases are TGTGCCAGCAGCCAAGATGTGGTTGAGCGGGGAGACACAGATACGCAGTATTTT.

This clonotype was counted only a few times. The CDR3 reads CAIRGQGEETQYF. CDR3 nucleotides: TGTGCCATCAGAGGCCAAGGGGAAGAGACCCAGTACTTC. The chain employs TRBV10-3 and TRBJ2-5, with D possibly matching TRBD1 (5 bases). The ends were cut back, 6 bases at V and 3 bases at J, with 11 bases in the middle. CDR3 length equals 13 residues. CDR1 is ENHRY, CDR2 SYGVKD, per germline.

Ten or more counts support this clonotype. The chain has TRBV5-1 and TRBJ2-2; 13 bases line up with TRBD2. V was pared by 4 bases and J by 4 bases, with 13 bases of the junction left unmatched. Germline CDR1 SGHRS, CDR2 YFSETQ. The CDR3 runs 19 residues. The CDR3 DNA is TGCGCCAGCAGCCCGCGGGGACTAGCGGGACCCCGGAGCACCGGGGAGCTGTTTTTT. It translates to CASSPRGLAGPRSTGELFF.

This clonotype was detected only a few times. Possible read error: a much larger clone is one base away. The V call is TRBV4-2, the J call TRBJ1-3, with D hard to call. The CDR3 length is 15 residues. The V gene's germline CDR1 is LGHNA and CDR2 YNFKEQ. CDR3 in amino acids: CVSSPKRGSGNTIYF. The CDR3 region has the DNA TGTGTCAGCAGCCCGAAGAGAGGCTCTGGAAACACCATATATTTT.

This clonotype occurred many times. The V and J genes are TRBV7-2 and TRBJ1-1, with D unclear. The germline CDR1 and CDR2 sequences are SGHTA and FQGNSA. CDR3 size: 13 residues. The germline V and J ends were trimmed by 2 bases and 2 bases, with 6 bases remaining between them. The CDR3: CASSLIRNTEAFF. The CDR3 DNA follows: TGTGCCAGCAGCTTAATACGAAACACTGAAGCTTTCTTT.

The chain recombines TRBV27 with TRBJ2-3; 7 nucleotides line up with TRBD2. After removal of 7 bases from V and 0 bases from J, the junction contained 10 bases not matched to a gene. The CDR3 spans 16 residues. Per germline, CDR1 MNHEY and CDR2 SMNVEV (reference sequence). The CDR3 protein is CASTDPAGTSTDTQYF. DNA for the CDR3: TGTGCCAGCACCGACCCAGCGGGGACTAGCACAGATACGCAGTATTTT.

This clonotype was observed at least ten times. The chain combines TRBV27 with TRBJ2-7, with D possibly being TRBD1 (5 bases). V lost 0 bases and J lost 2, with 11 bases in between. From germline, CDR1 is MNHEY and CDR2 SMNVEV (reference sequence). The CDR3 spans 15 residues. CDR3 sequence: CASSLSLARAYEQYF. The CDR3 DNA follows: TGTGCCAGCAGTTTATCGCTGGCCAGGGCCTACGAGCAGTACTTC.

This clonotype is medium-sized in the sample. The genes are TRBV29-1 and TRBJ2-5, with a possible D match to TRBD2 (5 bases). The CDR3 runs 14 residues. V was shortened by 0 bases and J by 2 bases, with 10 bases between the two germline ends. From germline, CDR1 is SQVTM and CDR2 ANQGSEA. The DNA for the CDR3 is TGCAGCGTTGAAGATCCACTAGGACAAGAGACCCAGTACTTC. It encodes CSVEDPLGQETQYF.

This clonotype occurred many times. The gene calls are TRBV20-1 and TRBJ1-5; D is undetermined. CDR1 is DFQATT, CDR2 SNEGSKA, per germline (reference sequence). This CDR3 has 14 amino acids. The ends were cut back, 6 bases at V and 1 base at J, with 13 bases in the middle. The CDR3 region has the DNA TGCAGTGCCGCGCGGGAAGGCAGCAATCAGCCCCAGCATTTT. This sequence encodes CSAAREGSNQPQHF.

This clonotype showed up many times. The rearrangement joins TRBV7-9 to TRBJ2-1, with 13 bases matching TRBD2. CDR3 length: 20 amino acids. Germline lookup yields CDR1 SEHNR and CDR2 FQNEAQ (reference sequence). Trimming at V came to 3 bases and at J to 7 bases, leaving 18 bases not matched to a gene. Here the CDR3 reads CASSFVPGRLGLAGVNEQFF. The CDR3 region has the DNA TGTGCCAGCAGCTTTGTACCGGGACGGCTTGGACTAGCGGGAGTAAATGAGCAGTTCTTC.

In its sample, this clonotype was seen many times. The chain recombines TRBV29-1 with TRBJ1-5; unclear D gene. Germline CDR1 reads SQVTM; CDR2 reads ANQGSEA. V lost 6 bases and J 0 bases, leaving 15 bases between the germline ends. This CDR3 has 15 amino acids. CDR3 in amino acids: CSVAWGTASNQPQHF. The CDR3 nucleotides are TGCAGCGTCGCCTGGGGTACAGCTAGCAATCAGCCCCAGCATTTT.

This clonotype was found once. The chain carries TRBV7-9 and TRBJ1-4, with D unclear. Between the trimmed V and J ends, which lost 5 bases and 4 bases, there was a span of 14 bases. Per germline, CDR1 SEHNR and CDR2 FQNEAQ (reference sequence). CDR3 length equals 15 residues. CDR3 coding DNA: TGTGCCAGCAGCCCAGCCGCCGTCCTTAATGAAAAACTGTTTTTT. It is translated as CASSPAAVLNEKLFF. Looking up the rest from reference TRBV7-9 and TRBJ1-4 gives the full variable domain: DTGVSQNPRHKITKRGQNVTFRCDPISEHNRLYWYRQTLGQGPEFLTYFQNEAQLEKSRLLSDRFSAERPKGSFSTLEIQRTEQGDSAMYLCASSPAAVLNEKLFFGSGTQLSVL.

The sample holds many counts of this clonotype. This sequence joins TRBV29-1 and TRBJ2-1, with TRBD2 matching over 10 bases. Germline V CDR1 and CDR2: SQVTM, ANQGSEA. The CDR3 has 15 amino acids. Unmatched junction bases numbered 12, after V lost 7 bases and J lost 6 bases. The CDR3 here is CSANLAGAFGNEQFF. The CDR3 nucleotides are TGCAGCGCCAATCTAGCGGGAGCTTTCGGCAATGAGCAGTTCTTC.

This clonotype has just a few counts. The rearrangement uses TRBV28 and TRBJ2-7; 11 bases fit TRBD1. The CDR3 runs to 15 residues. J lost 3 bases, V lost 7 bases, and 8 bases had no gene match. From germline, CDR1 is MDHEN and CDR2 SYDVKM. CDR3: CASKSPGQGVYEQYF. DNA of the CDR3: TGTGCCAGCAAGTCCCCGGGACAGGGGGTCTACGAGCAGTACTTC.

This clonotype was counted ten times or more. The chain is built from TRBV11-2 and TRBJ2-3; D gene unclear. V was shortened by 6 bases and J by 9 bases, with 16 bases between the two germline ends. The CDR3 loop spans 13 amino acids. CDR1 SGHAT and CDR2 FQNNGV come from the germline V gene. CDR3 coding DNA: TGTGCCAGCAGATATTTGGATCCAGCAACGCAGTATTTT. Its protein is CASRYLDPATQYF.

This clonotype was seen only a few times. The V call is TRBV2, the J call TRBJ2-6, with a weak D call TRBD1 (6 bases). The germline CDR1 and CDR2 sequences are SNHLY and FYNNEI. The CDR3 runs 16 residues. V lost 6 bases to trimming and J lost 0 bases, with 12 bases between them. CDR3 nucleotide sequence: TGTGCCAGCAGACCAAACAGGGCCTCTGGGGCCAACGTCCTGACTTTC. This translates into CASRPNRASGANVLTF.

The chain combines TRBV6-1 with TRBJ2-3; possibly TRBD2 for D (5 bases). Germline CDR1 and CDR2: MNHNS and SASEGT. The CDR3 has 11 amino acids. Trimming shortened V by 6 bases and J by 6 bases, and 7 bases separated the two germline ends. The CDR3 protein is CASRRADTQYF. The CDR3 DNA sequence: TGTGCCAGCAGGAGGGCCGATACGCAGTATTTT.

The V call is TRBV7-2, the J call TRBJ1-2, with 8 bases lining up with TRBD1. V dropped 5 bases and J dropped 5; count of bases not matched to a gene: 16. The CDR3 is 17 residues long. Germline lookup yields CDR1 SGHTA and CDR2 FQGNSA. The CDR3 nucleotides read TGTGCCAGCAGCGAGGAAAGATCCGGGACAGGCCGTTATGGCTACACCTTC. It yields the protein CASSEERSGTGRYGYTF.

This chain uses TRBV11-2 with TRBJ2-2; D gene uncertain. V was cut by 6 bases and J by 5 bases, with 4 bases left in between. This CDR3 comprises 11 residues. From germline, CDR1 is SGHAT and CDR2 FQNNGV. The CDR3 DNA reads as TGTGCCAGCAGTCGGACCGGGGAGCTGTTTTTT. Amino acid sequence: CASSRTGELFF.

The chain is built from TRBV6-5 and TRBJ2-7; a weak D match, TRBD1 (6 bases). Looked up from germline, CDR1 is MNHEY and CDR2 is SVGAGI. Trimming cost V 2 bases and J 3 bases, with 8 bases left between them. The length of the CDR3 is 13 residues. CDR3 DNA sequence: TGTGCCAGCAGTTACATAGGGGGCTACGAGCAGTACTTC. Translated, it gives CASSYIGGYEQYF.

This clonotype has ten or more counts. The rearrangement joins TRBV19 to TRBJ1-6; 12 positions match TRBD1. The CDR3 length is 15 residues. The ends lost 3 bases at V and 7 bases at J; junction bases unmatched: 1. CDR1 and CDR2 from the germline V gene are LNHDA and SQIVND (reference sequence). CDR3 protein: CASSIGTGGNSPLHF. The CDR3 DNA follows: TGTGCCAGTAGTATTGGGACAGGGGGCAATTCACCCCTCCACTTT.

The V gene is TRBV25-1, the J gene TRBJ2-3; TRBD2 is a possible D gene (6 bases). This CDR3 region has 15 residues. Germline lookup yields CDR1 MGHDK and CDR2 SYGVNS. V dropped 6 bases and J dropped 6 bases, with 19 bases sitting between them. The CDR3 DNA reads TGTGCCAGCAGGCGGGGCGGGACTTCAATGGATACGCAGTATTTT. This gives the protein CASRRGGTSMDTQYF.

This clonotype was counted between two and nine times. V and J are TRBV7-9 and TRBJ1-1; no clear D. V lost 10 bases, J lost 1 base, and 13 bases lay in between. This CDR3 is built from 13 residues. In germline, CDR1 is SEHNR, CDR2 FQNEAQ (reference sequence). CDR3 DNA: TGTGCCAACGTCAACGGCCCGAACACTGAAGCTTTCTTT. It codes for CANVNGPNTEAFF.

This clonotype was seen once. The chain couples TRBV6-6 to TRBJ1-6; D gene ambiguous. CDR1 MNHNY and CDR2 SVGAGI come from the germline V gene (reference sequence). The V end lost 2 bases, the J end lost 6 bases, and 11 bases lay between the germline ends. The CDR3 is 15 amino acids. The CDR3 spells CASSYRETVNSPLHF. The CDR3 nucleotides are TGTGCCAGCAGTTACAGGGAGACCGTTAATTCACCCCTCCACTTT.

The chain uses TRBV7-3 and TRBJ1-5; the D is unclear. Trimming left V 3 bases short and J 0 bases short, with 12 bases between. The length of the CDR3 is 16 residues. Germline-derived CDR1 and CDR2 are SGHTA and FQGTGA. CDR3 protein: CASSLSLRYSNQPQHF. CDR3 nucleotide sequence: TGTGCCAGCAGCTTGAGCCTTCGGTATAGCAATCAGCCCCAGCATTTT.

The chain uses TRBV29-1 and TRBJ2-5; 8 nucleotides line up with TRBD1. CDR3 size: 12 residues. V shed 5 bases, J shed 5 bases, and the junction held 4 bases outside the gene matches. Germline-derived CDR1 and CDR2 are SQVTM and ANQGSEA. DNA of the CDR3: TGCAGCGTTTCCAGGGGGCGGGAGACCCAGTACTTC. Amino acid sequence: CSVSRGRETQYF.

There are a few counts of this clonotype. This sequence joins TRBV6-4 and TRBJ2-3; possibly TRBD1 for D (7 bases). Germline V gene sequence: CDR1 MRHNA, CDR2 SNTAGT. CDR3 length: 13 residues. V was cut by 4 bases and J by 7 bases, with 12 bases left in between. For the CDR3, the DNA is TGTGCCAGCAGTGCAGCAGGGGGGAATACGCAGTATTTT. Protein sequence: CASSAAGGNTQYF.

V and J are TRBV20-1 and TRBJ1-6; no reliable D call. V was shortened by 6 bases and J by 8 bases, with 8 bases between the two germline ends. The CDR3 has 11 residues. Germline V gene data show CDR1 as DFQATT and CDR2 as SNEGSKA (reference sequence). For the CDR3, the DNA is TGCAGTGCAGTGAAGGATTCACCCCTCCACTTT. As protein: CSAVKDSPLHF.

This clonotype was counted ten times or more. The chain couples TRBV6-1 to TRBJ2-1, with 9 nucleotides matching TRBD1. This CDR3 has 15 residues. V trimming: 2 bases; J trimming: 6 bases; junction bases outside the gene matches: 5. Germline V gives CDR1 MNHNS, CDR2 SASEGT. The CDR3 DNA follows: TGTGCCAGCAGTGAACCGGGACAGGGAAGCAATGAGCAGTTCTTC. Protein sequence: CASSEPGQGSNEQFF.

J is TRBJ2-7 and V is TRBV4-2, with a tentative D call TRBD1 (6 bases). Germline lookup yields CDR1 LGHNA and CDR2 YNFKEQ. Trimming removed 1 base at V and 6 bases at J, with 13 bases between. This CDR3 has 14 amino acids. The CDR3 sequence: CASSQGSARGEQYF. CDR3 nucleotide sequence: TGTGCCAGCAGCCAAGGCTCGGCCAGGGGCGAGCAGTACTTC.